The entry below describes one TCR beta chain. Germline trimming cut 2 bases from V and 7 bases from J; bases unmatched to any gene: 0. The CDR3 is 13 amino acids. The germline V gene has CDR1 SGHTA and CDR2 FQGNSA. This sample is part of a study of blood T cell repertoires in COVID-19. Data came from immunoSEQ multiplex PCR; TCRdb stores just in-frame clones and leaves some out. The table lists more than 300,000 clones, 80% to 90% of them singletons, with 10% in the top ten. What was sequenced was peripheral blood. The receptor was isolated from a woman younger than 45 with COVID-19, enrolled during active disease. The gene calls are TRBV7-2 and TRBJ1-4; TRBD1 matches 8 bases. CDR3 nucleotide sequence: TGTGCCAGCAGCTTAACAGGGGGTGAAAAACTGTTTTTT. Translated: CASSLTGGEKLFF.